The 32 T cell receptor beta chains below all came from one sample that was sequenced in a study of blood T cell repertoires in COVID-19. Clones were sequenced by immunoSEQ multiplex PCR, and TCRdb holds only the in-frame ones, with some missing. The repertoire consists of 100,000 or so clones, with 81% occurring once and the leading ten covering roughly 10%. The specimen was peripheral blood. These receptor sequences come from a human donor in a cohort sampled during active COVID-19.

The V call is TRBV5-8, the J call TRBJ1-2, with 9 bases identical to TRBD1. After removal of 0 bases from V and 2 bases from J, the junction contained 2 bases not matched to a gene. The CDR3 loop spans 15 amino acids. Germline V gene sequence: CDR1 SGHTS, CDR2 YDEGEE. The CDR3 sequence is CASSLAGQGNYGYTF. The CDR3 nucleotides are TGTGCCAGCAGCTTGGCGGGACAGGGCAACTATGGCTACACCTTC.

This rearrangement joins TRBV3-1 (or the pseudogene TRBV3-2) to TRBJ2-7, with 9 bases fitting TRBD2. The CDR3 extends over 14 amino acids. The germline gives CDR1 LGHDT, CDR2 YNNKEL (reference sequence). The V gene end was trimmed by 4 bases and the J gene end by 4 bases; junction bases not matched to a gene: 5. The CDR3 coding sequence is TGTGCCAGCAGCCCCGGACTAGCGAATTACGAGCAGTACTTC. It encodes CASSPGLANYEQYF.

The V and J genes are TRBV10-3 and TRBJ1-3; D is undetermined. CDR3 length: 16 residues. From germline, CDR1 is ENHRY and CDR2 SYGVKD. V shed 1 base and J shed 0 bases, with 10 bases lying between them. CDR3 sequence (DNA): TGTGCCATCAGTGAGTTTACAGCCGGCTCTGGAAACACCATATATTTT. It translates to CAISEFTAGSGNTIYF.

The gene calls are TRBV7-9 and TRBJ2-1, with 7 bases that match TRBD2. Trimming at V came to 4 bases and at J to 1 base, leaving 7 bases not matched to a gene. Germline CDR1 reads SEHNR; CDR2 reads FQNEAQ (reference sequence). The CDR3 sequence is 16 residues long. CDR3 sequence: CASSSPAGLSYNEQFF. CDR3 in DNA: TGTGCCAGCAGCTCCCCAGCGGGACTGTCCTACAATGAGCAGTTCTTC. Full variable domain (remainder filled in from reference TRBV7-9 and TRBJ2-1): DTGVSQNPRHKITKRGQNVTFRCDPISEHNRLYWYRQTLGQGPEFLTYFQNEAQLEKSRLLSDRFSAERPKGSFSTLEIQRTEQGDSAMYLCASSSPAGLSYNEQFFGPGTRLTVL.

This clone was seen a few times. The chain carries TRBV28 and TRBJ2-7; TRBD2 is a possible D gene (6 bases). The germline gives CDR1 MDHEN, CDR2 SYDVKM. Trimming stripped 5 bases from V and 2 bases from J, with 19 bases between. There are 16 residues in the CDR3. DNA for the CDR3: TGTGCCAGCAGTCCCCGGGCGGGGCGGAGGACCTACGAGCAGTACTTC. As protein: CASSPRAGRRTYEQYF.

V and J are TRBV30 and TRBJ1-5; D remains ambiguous. This CDR3 has 13 amino acids. The ends were cut back, 5 bases at V and 0 bases at J, with 8 bases in the middle. Germline assignment: CDR1 GTSNPN and CDR2 SVGIG (reference sequence). CDR3 sequence (DNA): TGTGCCTGGGGGAGAGATAGCAATCAGCCCCAGCATTTT. This encodes CAWGRDSNQPQHF.

V is TRBV7-2 and J is TRBJ1-1; D perhaps matches TRBD1 (5 bases). CDR3 length equals 15 residues. CDR1 and CDR2 (germline): SGHTA, FQGNSA. Trimming stripped 2 bases from V and 1 base from J, with 11 bases between. CDR3 nucleotides: TGTGCCAGCAGCTTACAGGGCAGTAAGAACACTGAAGCTTTCTTT. Protein: CASSLQGSKNTEAFF.

The V call is TRBV27, the J call TRBJ2-3; D is possibly TRBD2 (5 bases). The CDR3 is 15 amino acids. V was trimmed by 7 bases and J by 0 bases, leaving 14 bases between them. CDR1 MNHEY and CDR2 SMNVEV come from the germline V gene (reference sequence). Here the CDR3 reads CASTSRRVSTDTQYF. CDR3 nucleotide sequence: TGTGCCAGCACCTCGCGGCGGGTCAGCACAGATACGCAGTATTTT.

This chain connects TRBV27 to TRBJ2-3; 12 bases align to TRBD2. V shed 3 bases, J shed 5 bases, and the junction held 6 bases outside the gene matches. Germline lookup yields CDR1 MNHEY and CDR2 SMNVEV (reference sequence). CDR3 length: 16 residues. In DNA, the CDR3 is TGTGCCAGCAGTTTCCTAGCGGGAGGGGGTAGAGATACGCAGTATTTT. Translation gives CASSFLAGGGRDTQYF.

The rearrangement uses TRBV28 and TRBJ1-2; tentatively, D is TRBD1 (6 bases). In germline, CDR1 is MDHEN, CDR2 SYDVKM. The CDR3 totals 12 residues. Trimming took off 9 bases at V and 0 bases at J, with 8 bases between the two ends. The CDR3 region has the DNA TGTGCCAGTCGACAGGCTAACTATGGCTACACCTTC. It specifies CASRQANYGYTF.

This chain joins TRBV2 and TRBJ1-2; 8 nucleotides line up with TRBD1. Germline V gene lookup returns CDR1 SNHLY and CDR2 FYNNEI. Germline trimming cut 6 bases from V and 7 bases from J; bases unmatched to any gene: 10. The CDR3 has 14 residues. The CDR3 sequence is CASRDRTGRRGYTF. The DNA for the CDR3 is TGTGCCAGCAGAGACCGGACAGGGCGGCGTGGCTACACCTTC.

V is TRBV6-2 or TRBV6-3 and J is TRBJ1-1; D remains ambiguous. V lost 5 bases to trimming and J lost 5 bases, with 15 bases between them. The CDR3 is 14 residues long. Germline V gene data show CDR1 as MNHEY and CDR2 as SVGEGT. CDR3 coding DNA: TGTGCCAGCAGTCCGGGGAGTACGGCAACTGAAGCTTTCTTT. The encoded protein is CASSPGSTATEAFF.

This sequence joins TRBV5-3 and TRBJ2-7; maybe TRBD1 (6 bases). TRBV5-3 is sorted into the ORF group, with uncertain function. Trimming left V 4 bases short and J 2 bases short, with 19 bases between. This CDR3 has 16 amino acids. This chain's CDR3 is CARSLPWGRATYEQYF. CDR3 bases: TGTGCCAGAAGCCTCCCCTGGGGGCGGGCAACCTACGAGCAGTACTTC.

The V call is TRBV11-2, the J call TRBJ2-7; maybe TRBD2 (5 bases). Trimming took 5 bases from V and 3 from J, leaving 14 bases between them. This CDR3 is 14 amino acids long. Germline assignment: CDR1 SGHAT and CDR2 FQNNGV. CDR3 sequence (DNA): TGTGCCAGCAGCGGCGGACTCCACGGCTACGAGCAGTACTTC. This encodes CASSGGLHGYEQYF. Using reference TRBV11-2 and TRBJ2-7 for the parts outside the CDR3, the full variable domain is EAGVAQSPRYKIIEKRQSVAFWCNPISGHATLYWYQQILGQGPKLLIQFQNNGVVDDSQLPKDRFSAERLKGVDSTLKIQPAKLEDSAVYLCASSGGLHGYEQYFGPGTRLTVT.

The rearrangement joins TRBV29-1 to TRBJ2-4; D unresolved. In germline, CDR1 is SQVTM, CDR2 ANQGSEA. The CDR3 loop spans 13 amino acids. V was shortened by 7 bases and J by 1 base, with 11 bases between the two germline ends. CDR3 DNA: TGCAGCGCCGAAACCGGGGCCAAAAACATTCAGTACTTC. It translates to CSAETGAKNIQYF.

V usage is TRBV27 and J usage is TRBJ1-3; D gene unclear. Germline CDR1 reads MNHEY; CDR2 reads SMNVEV (reference sequence). The CDR3 is 13 amino acids. V dropped 6 bases and J dropped 2 bases, with 8 bases sitting between them. The CDR3 DNA sequence: TGTGCCAGCAGGAAGAGCACTGGAAACACCATATATTTT. Translation gives CASRKSTGNTIYF.

CDR3 loop: CAISGSNQPQHF. The CDR3 nucleotides are TGTGCCATTTCAGGGAGCAATCAGCCCCAGCATTTT. V usage is TRBV10-3 and J usage is TRBJ1-5; D is perhaps TRBD1 (5 bases). The CDR3 is 12 residues long. Germline CDR1 ENHRY, CDR2 SYGVKD. V lost 9 bases and J 1 base, leaving 7 bases between the germline ends.

The J gene is TRBJ2-1, the V gene TRBV6-5, with 7 bases matching TRBD1. Trimming took 7 bases from V and 7 from J; bases not matched to a gene: 13. In germline, CDR1 is MNHEY, CDR2 SVGAGI. The CDR3 runs to 15 residues. CDR3 residues: CASTLQGLRQNEQFF. The DNA for the CDR3 is TGTGCCAGCACCCTACAGGGGTTACGTCAGAATGAGCAGTTCTTC.

V gene TRBV29-1 combines with J gene TRBJ2-3, with 7 bases identical to TRBD2. In germline, CDR1 is SQVTM, CDR2 ANQGSEA. CDR3 length: 13 amino acids. Trimming removed 3 bases from V and 2 bases from J; junction bases left unmatched: 2. For the CDR3, the DNA is TGCAGCGTTGAGCTAGCGGCCACAGATACGCAGTATTTT. Translation gives CSVELAATDTQYF.

The rearrangement links TRBV27 to TRBJ2-2; possible D gene TRBD2, 6 bases. The CDR3 covers 14 residues. The V and J ends lost 4 bases and 2 bases respectively, with 8 bases between them. Per the germline V gene, CDR1 is MNHEY and CDR2 is SMNVEV (reference sequence). CDR3 sequence reads: CASSWRDNTGELFF. CDR3 nucleotide sequence: TGTGCCAGCAGTTGGCGGGATAACACCGGGGAGCTGTTTTTT.

V is TRBV20-1 and J is TRBJ1-6; D is perhaps TRBD1 (6 bases). The CDR3 has 15 residues. Germline V CDR1 and CDR2: DFQATT, SNEGSKA (reference sequence). Trimming took off 3 bases at V and 5 bases at J, with 14 bases between the two ends. CDR3 residues: CSASQGQPHNSPLHF. The CDR3 DNA reads as TGCAGTGCTAGTCAGGGGCAACCCCATAATTCACCCCTCCACTTT.

The chain joins TRBV9 to TRBJ2-6, with TRBD2 as a possible D gene (5 bases). Germline-derived CDR1 and CDR2 are SGDLS and YYNGEE. The V end lost 3 bases, the J end lost 2 bases, and 12 bases lay between the germline ends. This CDR3 is built from 16 residues. CDR3 in amino acids: CASSAEGGTGANVLTF. The CDR3 DNA reads TGTGCCAGCAGCGCCGAGGGTGGGACTGGGGCCAACGTCCTGACTTTC.

V is TRBV9 and J is TRBJ1-2, with TRBD1 matching 8 bases. With V trimmed by 0 bases and J by 8 bases, 12 bases remained unmatched. CDR3 length: 16 amino acids. Germline V lookup: CDR1 SGDLS, CDR2 YYNGEE. CDR3 sequence: CASSVGQGALAWGYTF. CDR3 DNA: TGTGCCAGCAGCGTAGGGCAGGGGGCACTCGCGTGGGGCTACACCTTC.

The chain recombines TRBV11-3 with TRBJ2-5, with TRBD2 matching 10 bases. V was pared by 5 bases and J by 4 bases, with 10 bases of the junction left unmatched. This CDR3 comprises 16 residues. In germline, CDR1 is SGHNT, CDR2 YENEEA. CDR3 DNA sequence: TGTGCCAGCAGCGAATCCTTAGCGGGGGGTCGAGAGACCCAGTACTTC. This sequence encodes CASSESLAGGRETQYF.

The chain recombines TRBV11-2 with TRBJ1-4; D perhaps matches TRBD1 (5 bases). CDR1 is SGHAT, CDR2 FQNNGV, per germline. The V and J ends lost 4 bases and 3 bases respectively, with 15 bases between them. The CDR3 is 16 residues long. CDR3 sequence reads: CASSWNSGLPNEKLFF. CDR3 nucleotides: TGTGCCAGCAGCTGGAATTCAGGGCTTCCTAATGAAAAACTGTTTTTT.

The gene calls are TRBV9 and TRBJ2-1, with 9 positions matching TRBD2. Germline V gene sequence: CDR1 SGDLS, CDR2 YYNGEE. Trimming cost V 4 bases and J 0 bases; bases outside gene matches: 2. This CDR3 is built from 15 residues. The CDR3 region has the DNA TGTGCCAGCAGCCATAGCGGGAGCTCCTACAATGAGCAGTTCTTC. Translation gives CASSHSGSSYNEQFF.

V usage is TRBV5-1 and J usage is TRBJ1-4, with TRBD1 identical over 7 bases. With V trimmed by 4 bases and J by 8 bases, 8 bases remained unmatched. CDR1 SGHRS and CDR2 YFSETQ come from the germline V gene. CDR3 size: 14 residues. The CDR3 spells CASSPTGVGEKLFF. CDR3 bases: TGCGCCAGCAGCCCAACAGGGGTAGGGGAAAAACTGTTTTTT.

The chain combines TRBV6-5 with TRBJ1-2, with TRBD1 as a possible D gene (5 bases). Between the trimmed V and J ends, which lost 8 bases and 6 bases, there was a span of 16 bases. The CDR3 is 13 amino acids. Germline CDR1 reads MNHEY; CDR2 reads SVGAGI. The CDR3 DNA follows: TGTGCCAGCGGGCAGGGACTCTCGGATGGCTACACCTTC. This translates into CASGQGLSDGYTF.

This clone was seen only once. V usage is TRBV3-1 (or the pseudogene TRBV3-2) and J usage is TRBJ2-7; TRBD1 aligns across 10 bases. CDR1 is LGHDT, CDR2 YNNKEL, per germline (reference sequence). This CDR3 has 16 residues. The junction had 7 bases not matched to a gene; V was cut back by 1 base and J by 4 bases. This CDR3 is CASSQVLRTGGYEQYF. The CDR3 DNA is TGTGCCAGCAGCCAAGTTCTTCGGACAGGGGGATACGAGCAGTACTTC.

This clone was seen only once. The chain is built from TRBV28 and TRBJ2-7, with TRBD2 matching over 7 bases. Unmatched junction bases numbered 7, after V lost 6 bases and J lost 2 bases. This CDR3 comprises 14 residues. Germline CDR1 is MDHEN and CDR2 is SYDVKM. The CDR3 bases are TGTGCCAGCAGAGCGGGGCGAGCCCCCTACGAGCAGTACTTC. This gives the protein CASRAGRAPYEQYF.

The chain joins TRBV7-2 to TRBJ2-3, with 9 bases lining up with TRBD2. V dropped 1 base and J dropped 5; count of bases not matched to a gene: 4. Germline CDR1 reads SGHTA; CDR2 reads FQGNSA. The CDR3 length is 15 residues. CDR3 sequence (DNA): TGTGCCAGCAGCTTAGTAGCGGGGGAGAGAGATACGCAGTATTTT. Its protein product is CASSLVAGERDTQYF.

The chain has TRBV7-9 and TRBJ1-2, with D unresolved. With 0 bases removed from V and 0 bases from J, the gap between germline ends came to 8 bases. The CDR3 has 15 amino acids. The germline V gene encodes CDR1 SEHNR and CDR2 FQNEAQ (reference sequence). As DNA, the CDR3 is TGTGCCAGCAGCTTAGCTGAGACTCCTAACTATGGCTACACCTTC. Amino acids: CASSLAETPNYGYTF.